This T cell receptor (beta chain) was retrieved from a study of beta chain features in type 1 diabetes. Study at large: Examination spanned over 85,000,000 sorted cells from all samples.

Sequencing targeted expressed TCRB transcripts, as all isolated RNA had been reverse transcribed. Using immunoSEQ multiplex PCR, the repertoire was profiled, and TCRdb retains in-frame clones only, with some absent. In the table there are nearly 350,000 clones, around 8% of which are singletons. Study results and limitations: There were fewer insertions and more deletions at the VDJ junctions of type 1 diabetes patients.

By way of CD45RO/CCR7/CD25/CD127/CD95/CD27, the CD4+ regulatory, stem cell-like memory, central memory and naive cells were sorted. Each of the sorted populations had a purity greater than 95%. In regard to this clone: Its target is unknown.

The sample taken for sequencing was central memory CD4+ T cells from blood. The origin of this receptor is a woman under 30 in good health.

The CDR3 DNA is TGTGCCAGCACCCCTTCGACAGCGATGAACACCGGGGAGCTGTTTTTT. Its translation is CASTPSTAMNTGELFF. The V and J genes are TRBV28 and TRBJ2-2, with D possibly TRBD1 on 5 matching bases. The V gene lost 7 bases and the J gene lost 1 base, with 16 bases spanning the gap. This CDR3 spans 16 amino acids. The germline V gene encodes CDR1 MDHEN and CDR2 SYDVKM.